This T cell receptor beta chain was sequenced during a study of vaccination effects on CD4 cells after COVID-19 (dated by TCRdb to about 2022). As for the study more broadly: In the ViraFEST assay, PBMC were stimulated with viral peptide pools, and TCR sequencing was then used to find antigen-specific CD4+ T cell clonotypes based on their expansion. Participants received two doses of either the BNT162b2 or the mRNA-1273 mRNA SARS-CoV-2 vaccine. Roughly 2 million PBMC per well were cultured in IMDM with roughly 5% human AB serum, 10 IU/ml IL-2 and gentamicin, plus 10 ug/ml peptides. The study compared SARS-CoV-2 spike-specific CD4+ TCR repertoires before and after mRNA vaccination in COVID-19 convalescent patients and infection-naive vaccine recipients. The full study included 9 to 10 COVID-19 convalescent patients and several SARS-CoV-2-naive healthy vaccine recipients. Cultures from other donors in the study were sequenced with the Oncomine TCR Beta short-read assay on an Illumina iSeq 100.

Its CDR3 holds 16 amino acids, cysteine through phenylalanine. CDR3 DNA only is kept here, 48 bases in frame from base 1. The germline V gene specifies MGHRA as CDR1 and YSYEKL as CDR2. Only a few counts were recorded for this clone. What this receptor recognizes is not known. One junction end does not reproduce the germline sequence, and a read error may be involved. Here is what the overall study found, with its caveats: Only a small number of convalescent patients were included, and no early post-infection timepoints were available, which limited the study. In healthy vaccine recipients, vaccine-induced clones were almost all SARS-CoV-2 mono-reactive, with only 1 of 255 being cross-reactive with common cold coronaviruses. Clones induced by infection and clones induced by vaccination both contracted markedly at late timepoints after vaccination, which fits with T cell responses waning over time.

Library generation was performed with the immunoSEQ multiplex PCR assay. DNA from the cultured, isolated CD4+ T cells was subjected to TCR beta CDR3 sequencing. Processing in the source paper ran as follows. Non-productive TCR sequences were removed and reads were trimmed to the CDR3 region, keeping CDR3s of at least 7 amino acids. The MANAFEST web app was used to identify antigen-specific clonotypes by comparing expansion in peptide wells with expansion in reference cultures. To count as positive, a clone had to show expansion at FDR<0.05 compared with the reference and with all other wells, an odds ratio above 5, and a frequency above 0.1% in two replicate wells. Cross-reactive clonotypes were defined as significantly expanded in SARS-CoV-2 spike wells and in at least one common cold coronavirus spike condition. Using the stringdist R package, CDR3 similarity was measured by Levenshtein distance, and unrooted trees were constructed with ape in R 3.6.1. This is the immuneACCESS table as TCRdb keeps it, with only in-frame sequences that have V and J called. A part of the clones is gone; compared with another copy, unresolved V genes explain less than half, and the rest is unexplained. That table is the source of V, J and clone size, and D and trimming were worked out from the DNA. This sample lists 40,000 or so clones; about 80% were detected once. Of the sample, less than 3.5% is held by the ten largest clones.

After about 9 days of culture, CD4+ T cells were isolated with the EasySep CD4+ T cell isolation kit. Healthy vaccine recipients had no prior SARS-CoV-2 infection, confirmed by negative nucleocapsid antibodies before and after vaccination. Half of the culture medium was replaced with fresh IL-2-containing medium on days 3 and 7. Unless noted otherwise, every peptide stimulation condition was cultured in triplicate wells. PBMC were separated from whole blood using Ficoll-Paque Plus gradient centrifugation and were then either cryopreserved at -140C or used fresh. The QIAamp micro DNA kit was used to extract genomic DNA from the cultured CD4+ T cells.

This sample comprised CD4+ T cells from PBMCs cultured without peptide, obtained before COVID-19 vaccination. The sequence came from a human donor who received a COVID-19 vaccine. The chain is encoded by TRBV4-1 joined to TRBJ2-2, with 10 bases matching TRBD1. CDR3 sequence: CASSRMGQGNPGELFF. The nucleotides read TGCGCCAGCAGCCGTATGGGACAGGGGAACCCCGGGGAGCTGTTTTTT.